The 4 T cell receptor beta chains reported below all come from one sample, sequenced in a study of blood T cell repertoires in COVID-19 (TCRdb year 2020). Receptor libraries were prepared by the immunoSEQ multiplex PCR assay. This is the immuneACCESS table as TCRdb keeps it, with only in-frame sequences that have V and J called. A part of the clones is gone; compared with another copy, unresolved V genes explain less than half, and the rest is unexplained. The sample contains 95,000 to 120,000 clones, approximately 85% of them found a single time. Of the sample, more than 5% is held by the ten largest clones. The material sequenced was peripheral blood. The receptors derive from a woman between 55 and 75 years old with COVID-19, enrolled during active disease.

V gene TRBV6-5 combines with J gene TRBJ1-2; TRBD1 agrees at 7 bases. Germline values: CDR1 MNHEY, CDR2 SVGAGI. The CDR3 length is 14 residues. Trimming removed 6 bases from V and 4 bases from J; junction bases left unmatched: 8. As DNA, the CDR3 is TGTGCCAGCAGAACAGACAGGGTTCTCTATGGCTACACCTTC. Protein sequence: CASRTDRVLYGYTF.

The chain has TRBV4-1 and TRBJ2-1; D is perhaps TRBD2 (6 bases). Germline V lookup: CDR1 MGHRA, CDR2 YSYEKL. The CDR3 consists of 15 residues. V was pared by 1 base and J by 3 bases, with 10 bases between. CDR3 protein: CASSQVGGDYNEQFF. The CDR3 coding sequence is TGCGCCAGCAGCCAAGTGGGCGGGGACTACAATGAGCAGTTCTTC.

The chain has TRBV7-2 and TRBJ2-3; 8 positions match TRBD2. Germline V gene sequence: CDR1 SGHTA, CDR2 FQGNSA. The CDR3 contains 14 residues. Losses at the gene ends were 4 bases for V and 5 bases for J; bases not matched to a gene: 5. CDR3 sequence: CASSWTGGQDTQYF. The DNA of the CDR3 is TGTGCCAGCAGCTGGACGGGGGGGCAAGATACGCAGTATTTT. Together with reference TRBV7-2 and TRBJ2-3, the CDR3 gives the full variable domain: GAGVSQSPSNKVTEKGKDVELRCDPISGHTALYWYRQSLGQGLEFLIYFQGNSAPDKSGLPSDRFSAERTGGSVSTLTIQRTQQEDSAVYLCASSWTGGQDTQYFGPGTRLTVL.

This clone came up a few times. The chain employs TRBV7-9 and TRBJ1-2, with 7 nucleotides matching TRBD1. The CDR3 consists of 14 residues. Germline trimming cut 0 bases from V and 5 bases from J; bases unmatched to any gene: 3. CDR1 and CDR2 from the germline V gene are SEHNR and FQNEAQ (reference sequence). The DNA for the CDR3 is TGTGCCAGCAGCTTAGCAGACAGGGCTTATGGCTACACCTTC. It codes for CASSLADRAYGYTF. The full variable domain, its missing parts supplied by reference TRBV7-9 and TRBJ1-2, is DTGVSQNPRHKITKRGQNVTFRCDPISEHNRLYWYRQTLGQGPEFLTYFQNEAQLEKSRLLSDRFSAERPKGSFSTLEIQRTEQGDSAMYLCASSLADRAYGYTFGSGTRLTVV.